The rows below give T cell receptor beta chains drawn from one sample of a study of T-cell memory formation after mild COVID-19. TCRdb re-analysed the 5' RACE reads in MiXCR, keeping a single row per CDR3 protein. This table has more than 150,000 distinct CDR3 sequences, around 21% appearing once. The sample was PBMCs or a T cell subset sorted from them (not recorded which). The receptor set was obtained from an adult woman who had mild COVID-19 (a few samples of this study predate the infection). Cell type and time point are not known. Each CDR3 is given with its conserved first and last residue.

CDR3aa: CATSRGRNLANYGYTF; j_gene: TRBJ1-2; v_gene: TRBV15
CDR3aa: CASSRTEKNIQYF; j_gene: TRBJ2-4; v_gene: TRBV7-9
CDR3aa: CSVTGQNTEAFF; j_gene: TRBJ1-1; v_gene: TRBV29-1
CDR3aa: CASKVGLRPQFF; j_gene: TRBJ2-1; v_gene: TRBV6-1
CDR3aa: CASSPPAGAHNEQFF; j_gene: TRBJ2-1; v_gene: TRBV7-9
CDR3aa: CASSFPNLADTQYF; j_gene: TRBJ2-3; v_gene: TRBV6-2/TRBV6-3
CDR3aa: CASSPLELPYEQYF; j_gene: TRBJ2-7; v_gene: TRBV5-1
CDR3aa: CSARATSGTAPFGYEQYF; j_gene: TRBJ2-7; v_gene: TRBV20-1
CDR3aa: CSADAVQGEYGYTF; j_gene: TRBJ1-2; v_gene: TRBV29-1
CDR3aa: CASSLETGVRETQYF; j_gene: TRBJ2-5; v_gene: TRBV7-2
CDR3aa: CASSSSGEVQETQYF; j_gene: TRBJ2-5; v_gene: TRBV7-9
CDR3aa: CASSLETGLYEQYF; j_gene: TRBJ2-7; v_gene: TRBV5-1
CDR3aa: CASRRDRDYGYTF; j_gene: TRBJ1-2; v_gene: TRBV6-2/TRBV6-3
CDR3aa: CASSPPRGIDTQYF; j_gene: TRBJ2-3; v_gene: TRBV6-6
CDR3aa: CASSQEPGFTDTQYF; j_gene: TRBJ2-3; v_gene: TRBV4-1
CDR3aa: CASSQDFDSNQPQHF; j_gene: TRBJ1-5; v_gene: TRBV4-3
CDR3aa: CASTWGTSGSNEQFF; j_gene: TRBJ2-1; v_gene: TRBV7-9
CDR3aa: CASSLERRGDYGYTF; j_gene: TRBJ1-2; v_gene: TRBV5-1
CDR3aa: CATSDPTRGTYNEQFF; j_gene: TRBJ2-1; v_gene: TRBV24-1
CDR3aa: CASSYSGNPYEQYF; j_gene: TRBJ2-7; v_gene: TRBV6-6
CDR3aa: CATSDLTPLGRQDTQYF; j_gene: TRBJ2-3; v_gene: TRBV24-1
CDR3aa: CAISEFSETADTQYF; j_gene: TRBJ2-3; v_gene: TRBV10-3
CDR3aa: CASSLGGGYSYEQYF; j_gene: TRBJ2-7; v_gene: TRBV7-2
CDR3aa: CASRDRVYNEQFF; j_gene: TRBJ2-1; v_gene: TRBV19
CDR3aa: CANRDTSDTEAFF; j_gene: TRBJ1-1; v_gene: TRBV6-1
CDR3aa: CASSYAGVYEQYF; j_gene: TRBJ2-7; v_gene: TRBV6-5
CDR3aa: CASSVAQKSPLGYTF; j_gene: TRBJ1-2; v_gene: TRBV9
CDR3aa: CDSRTTAGGSNTGELFF; j_gene: TRBJ2-2; v_gene: TRBV7-9
CDR3aa: CASSHNRGTAYGYTF; j_gene: TRBJ1-2; v_gene: TRBV4-2
CDR3aa: CASSQDGLYEQYF; j_gene: TRBJ2-7; v_gene: TRBV4-2
CDR3aa: CATSDPGQPRLDTQYF; j_gene: TRBJ2-3; v_gene: TRBV24-1
CDR3aa: CASSYEQGGYNEQFF; j_gene: TRBJ2-1; v_gene: TRBV6-5
CDR3aa: CASGGQVNQPQHF; j_gene: TRBJ1-5; v_gene: TRBV7-9
CDR3aa: CASSFEGGADTQYF; j_gene: TRBJ2-3; v_gene: TRBV12-3/TRBV12-4
CDR3aa: CASSFGRANYGYTF; j_gene: TRBJ1-2; v_gene: TRBV27
CDR3aa: CASSPIPQGGTKSGEFF; j_gene: TRBJ2-1; v_gene: TRBV4-1
CDR3aa: CASSLDGANYGYTF; j_gene: TRBJ1-2; v_gene: TRBV7-9
CDR3aa: CASSSDRGTVLTF; j_gene: TRBJ1-2; v_gene: TRBV27
CDR3aa: CASSIVGQGIQPQHF; j_gene: TRBJ1-5; v_gene: TRBV19
CDR3aa: CSAPGARGGYTF; j_gene: TRBJ1-2; v_gene: TRBV29-1
CDR3aa: CSARDLDRGEITDTQYF; j_gene: TRBJ2-3; v_gene: TRBV20-1
CDR3aa: CASSLYPVDEQFF; j_gene: TRBJ2-1; v_gene: TRBV5-1
CDR3aa: CASSQETYRGDEQFF; j_gene: TRBJ2-1; v_gene: TRBV3-1
CDR3aa: CASSQGAVARNTEAFF; j_gene: TRBJ1-1; v_gene: TRBV4-3
CDR3aa: CASSLAGQGYGYTF; j_gene: TRBJ1-2; v_gene: TRBV12-3/TRBV12-4
CDR3aa: CASSYSDSNTEAFF; j_gene: TRBJ1-1; v_gene: TRBV6-5
CDR3aa: CSVESSLTGELFF; j_gene: TRBJ2-2; v_gene: TRBV29-1
CDR3aa: CASSSRLAGFYNEQFF; j_gene: TRBJ2-1; v_gene: TRBV7-2
CDR3aa: CASSVTMEQFF; j_gene: TRBJ2-1; v_gene: TRBV7-8
CDR3aa: CARSSQGQGIHEQFF; j_gene: TRBJ2-1; v_gene: TRBV7-3
CDR3aa: CASSLDNSREQYF; j_gene: TRBJ2-7; v_gene: TRBV7-9
CDR3aa: CASSETPGTQETQYF; j_gene: TRBJ2-5; v_gene: TRBV6-4
CDR3aa: CASSLAGSGGTDTQYF; j_gene: TRBJ2-3; v_gene: TRBV5-6
CDR3aa: CASSVAFGPGDEQFF; j_gene: TRBJ2-1; v_gene: TRBV9
CDR3aa: CASSQDSATYEQYF; j_gene: TRBJ2-7; v_gene: TRBV4-3
CDR3aa: CSVETGVYEQYF; j_gene: TRBJ2-7; v_gene: TRBV29-1
CDR3aa: CASSHLAEGTDTQYF; j_gene: TRBJ2-3; v_gene: TRBV4-1
CDR3aa: CASSPGTVIQETQYF; j_gene: TRBJ2-5; v_gene: TRBV11-2
CDR3aa: CAISSTGTGAGDTQYF; j_gene: TRBJ2-3; v_gene: TRBV10-3